Listed below are T cell receptor beta chains from one sample, sequenced in a study of cytomegalovirus exposure and HLA in healthy donors. Libraries were prepared by immunoSEQ multiplex PCR; TCRdb keeps only in-frame clonotypes and omits some of them. The sample contains approximately 160,000 clones, approximately 71% of which appear only once. Sequencing used PBMCs. Source of these receptors: a male donor in good health and CMV-seronegative. The CDR3 runs from the conserved cysteine through the conserved F or W. A D gene is named only where the DNA matches it firmly. Not all rows give a size; the values are once, few, many and, for expanded clones, a class.

size: -
J: TRBJ1-3
D: TRBD1
V: TRBV7-3
CDR3: CASSPTGYNTIYF
DNA: TGTGCCAGCAGCCCGACAGGGTACAACACCATATATTTT

size: -
J: TRBJ2-7
D: -
V: TRBV4-1
CDR3: CASSQDLLGLSYEQYF
DNA: TGCGCCAGCAGCCAAGATCTACTAGGTTTATCCTACGAGCAGTACTTC

size: -
J: TRBJ2-2
D: -
V: TRBV5-6
CDR3: CASSLLGELFF
DNA: TGTGCCAGCAGCTTACTCGGGGAGCTGTTTTTT

size: -
J: TRBJ2-1
D: -
V: TRBV7-6
CDR3: CASSLAPLANEQFF
DNA: TGTGCCAGCAGCTTAGCGCCCCTAGCAAATGAGCAGTTCTTC

size: -
J: TRBJ2-1
D: -
V: TRBV7-9
CDR3: CSSSYTESIYNEQFF
DNA: TGTTCCAGCAGCTATACAGAATCTATTTACAATGAGCAGTTCTTC

size: -
J: TRBJ2-7
D: -
V: TRBV19
CDR3: CASSERYEQYF
DNA: TGTGCCAGTAGTGAGAGATACGAGCAGTACTTC

size: -
J: TRBJ1-1
D: TRBD1
V: TRBV19
CDR3: CASSILGTGYAFF
DNA: TGTGCCAGTAGTATCCTCGGGACAGGTTATGCTTTCTTT

size: -
J: TRBJ2-7
D: TRBD1
V: TRBV4-3
CDR3: CASSQGTGKYEQYF
DNA: TGCGCCAGCAGCCAGGGGACAGGGAAATACGAGCAGTACTTC

size: few
J: TRBJ2-3
D: TRBD1
V: TRBV7-9
CDR3: CASSLGRSGQGAVDTQYF
DNA: TGTGCCAGCAGCTTAGGTCGGTCAGGACAGGGGGCTGTAGATACGCAGTATTTT

size: -
J: TRBJ2-7
D: TRBD1
V: TRBV11-2
CDR3: CASSFGQGTWEQYF
DNA: TGTGCCAGCAGCTTCGGACAGGGGACTTGGGAGCAGTACTTC

size: -
J: TRBJ2-1
D: TRBD2
V: TRBV7-3
CDR3: CASSPTGDGGSYNEQFF
DNA: TGTGCCAGCAGTCCAACCGGTGACGGGGGGTCCTACAATGAGCAGTTCTTC

size: -
J: TRBJ1-4
D: -
V: TRBV12-2
CDR3: CASRLVTVATNEKLFF
DNA: TGTGCAAGTCGCTTAGTGACAGTTGCAACTAATGAAAAACTGTTTTTT

size: -
J: TRBJ1-4
D: -
V: TRBV5-4
CDR3: CASSLGREGEKLFF
DNA: TGTGCCAGCAGCTTGGGCAGGGAGGGCGAAAAACTGTTTTTT

size: -
J: TRBJ1-1
D: -
V: TRBV7-9
CDR3: CASTPTGGFRQAFF
DNA: TGTGCCAGCACCCCCACGGGAGGGTTTCGTCAAGCTTTCTTT

size: -
J: TRBJ2-5
D: TRBD1
V: TRBV6-5
CDR3: CASSRTGGGETQYF
DNA: TGTGCCAGCAGTAGAACAGGGGGTGGAGAGACCCAGTACTTC

size: -
J: TRBJ1-1
D: -
V: TRBV29-1
CDR3: CSVGGGQNTEAFF
DNA: TGCAGCGTTGGCGGGGGGCAGAACACTGAAGCTTTCTTT

size: -
J: TRBJ2-1
D: TRBD1
V: TRBV19
CDR3: CASSGQGRGNEQFF
DNA: TGTGCCAGTAGCGGACAGGGAAGGGGTAATGAGCAGTTCTTC

size: -
J: TRBJ2-1
D: TRBD2
V: TRBV18
CDR3: CAGAGLAGVNEQFF
DNA: TGTGCCGGGGCAGGACTAGCGGGAGTTAATGAGCAGTTCTTC

size: -
J: TRBJ2-7
D: -
V: TRBV7-8
CDR3: CASSLRVHEQYF
DNA: TGTGCCAGCAGCCTCAGGGTACACGAGCAGTACTTC

size: -
J: TRBJ1-4
D: TRBD1
V: TRBV29-1
CDR3: CSVTGTDATNEKLFF
DNA: TGCAGCGTTACCGGGACAGACGCAACTAATGAAAAACTGTTTTTT

size: -
J: TRBJ2-3
D: TRBD1
V: TRBV9
CDR3: CASSVGGGGKYTDTQYF
DNA: TGTGCCAGCAGCGTAGGAGGGGGCGGAAAGTACACAGATACGCAGTATTTT

size: -
J: TRBJ2-3
D: TRBD2
V: TRBV11-3
CDR3: CASSLSGGNTQYF
DNA: TGTGCCAGCAGTTTAAGCGGGGGCAATACGCAGTATTTT

size: -
J: TRBJ2-7
D: TRBD2
V: TRBV16
CDR3: CASSQLAGGDMREQYF
DNA: TGTGCCAGCAGCCAACTAGCGGGAGGGGATATGAGGGAGCAGTACTTC

size: -
J: TRBJ1-1
D: TRBD1
V: TRBV11-2
CDR3: CASSPTGVEAFF
DNA: TGTGCCAGCAGCCCAACAGGGGTCGAAGCTTTCTTT

size: -
J: TRBJ1-6
D: -
V: TRBV6-1
CDR3: CASSPLDSPNSPLHF
DNA: TGTGCCAGCAGTCCTCTGGACAGCCCAAATTCACCCCTCCACTTT

size: -
J: TRBJ2-3
D: -
V: TRBV28
CDR3: CASSSQGRGEQYF
DNA: TGTGCCAGCAGTTCCCAGGGGAGGGGGGAGCAGTATTTT

size: -
J: TRBJ1-1
D: -
V: TRBV11-2
CDR3: CASSLGVRERHTEAFF
DNA: TGTGCCAGCAGCTTAGGGGTGAGGGAAAGGCACACTGAAGCTTTCTTT

size: -
J: TRBJ2-2
D: -
V: TRBV7-2
CDR3: CASSLAGGGARTGELFF
DNA: TGTGCCAGCAGCTTAGCGGGAGGGGGGGCACGGACCGGGGAGCTGTTTTTT

size: once
J: TRBJ2-3
D: TRBD2
V: TRBV4-1
CDR3: CASSPRGSGGTTFSTDTQYF
DNA: TGCGCCAGCAGCCCCCGGGGTAGCGGGGGGACGACCTTCAGCACAGATACGCAGTATTTT

size: -
J: TRBJ2-7
D: TRBD2
V: TRBV6-5
CDR3: CASSYKGLAGANEQYF
DNA: TGTGCCAGCAGTTACAAGGGACTAGCGGGAGCAAACGAGCAGTACTTC